This TCR beta chain derives from a study of CD8 T cells in Susac syndrome. Study context: Patients with Susac syndrome were therapy-naive, taking corticosteroids, with some also receiving intravenous immunoglobulin, or taking intravenous immunoglobulin alone at the time their blood was drawn. Whole-study results and caveats: There was no clonal expansion in the CD4+ T cell repertoires of Susac syndrome.

RNA amounts of roughly 0.5 to 1 ug underwent reverse transcription with random hexamers. It was immunoSEQ multiplex PCR that amplified TCR beta CDR3 across 54 Vbeta and 13 Jbeta. TCRdb ran MiXCR on the immunoSEQ multiplex PCR reads and lists one entry per CDR3 protein. Of under 200,000 distinct CDR3 sequences in the sample, over 75% are singletons; the top ten hold 0.075% to 0.095%. In regard to this clonotype: Its specificity is not known.

Germline CDR1 LGHNA, CDR2 YNFKEQ. Germline trimming cut 4 bases from V and 5 bases from J; bases unmatched to any gene: 7. This CDR3 contains 15 residues. The TCR comes from a human donor with Susac syndrome. Sequencing used CD4+ T cells from PBMCs. J is TRBJ2-2 and V is TRBV4-2; 7 nucleotides line up with TRBD1. The CDR3 nucleotides read TGTGCCAGCAGCCCGAGACAGGGTGATACCGGGGAGCTGTTTTTT. It is translated as CASSPRQGDTGELFF.